The clone carrying this TCR beta chain was seen just once. These data are taken from a study of blood T cell repertoires in COVID-19. Sequencing used immunoSEQ multiplex PCR; TCRdb keeps in-frame clones, though not all of them. The table shows under 450,000 clones, with roughly 77% occurring only once. CDR3 length equals 15 residues. Trimming cost V 5 bases and J 2 bases; bases outside gene matches: 5. Germline V lookup: CDR1 SGDLS, CDR2 YYNGEE. The chain links TRBV9 to TRBJ2-3, with 10 nucleotides matching TRBD2. The specimen was peripheral blood. This TCR was sampled from a human donor with acute or convalescent COVID-19. The donor label of this sample is uncertain. The CDR3 DNA sequence: TGTGCCAGCAGTGTACTAGCGGGGTCCACAGATACGCAGTATTTT. Translating it yields CASSVLAGSTDTQYF.